This paragraph covers one T cell receptor (beta chain) sequence. As yet, its antigen is unknown. The protocol was immunoSEQ multiplex PCR, while the TCRdb copy is restricted to in-frame clones and leaves out a portion. The table records some 97,000 clones, roughly 88% of them present only once. This CDR3 region has 16 residues. Trimming removed 4 bases from V and 0 bases from J, with 16 bases in between. The V gene's germline CDR1 is LNHDA and CDR2 SQIVND (reference sequence). This record comes from a study of radiation and T cells in renal cell carcinoma. Notes on the study in general: In blood, top tumor clones expanded by 2 weeks, shrinking by 4. No pretreatment tumor biopsies were available for baseline clonotypes.

Time point: blood 4 weeks post-SBRT, at nephrectomy. Regarding treatment: 15 Gy SBRT to primary tumor, nephrectomy 4 weeks later. Radiation-treated patients gave blood at baseline, week 2 and week 4. The patient's renal cell carcinoma had clear cell pathology. The source is a man between 60 and 75 years old with renal cell carcinoma. The chain carries TRBV19 and TRBJ2-7, with D perhaps TRBD2 (5 bases). The sample in question was blood, obtained from a patient whose treatment included radiotherapy and nephrectomy. The CDR3 bases are TGTGCCAGTAGTACCGCAACTAGTTCCCCCTCCTACGAGCAGTACTTC. Translating gives CASSTATSSPSYEQYF. Full variable domain (remainder filled in from reference TRBV19 and TRBJ2-7): DGGITQSPKYLFRKEGQNVTLSCEQNLNHDAMYWYRQDPGQGLRLIYYSQIVNDFQKGDIAEGYSVSREKKESFPLTVTSAQKNPTAFYLCASSTATSSPSYEQYFGPGTRLTVT.